Below, 9 T cell receptor beta chains from the same sample are listed, as sequenced in a study of T cell clonality in common variable immunodeficiency. The study, taken as a whole, reports: Reportedly, TCR beta sequences from common variable immunodeficiency showed fewer deletions and N-nucleotide insertions.

The data were produced by immunoSEQ multiplex PCR, yet TCRdb's version contains in-frame clones alone and is incomplete. The sample includes tens of thousands of clones, none of them occurring once. What these receptors recognize is not known. The source material was peripheral blood mononuclear cells. The receptors here all came from a human donor with common variable immunodeficiency.

A note on this clone: The read stops 3 residues short of the end of the CDR3; the missing end is completed from the germline J gene. The chain is built from TRBV7-2 and TRBJ2-1; 9 bases line up with TRBD2. The length of the CDR3 is 15 residues. CDR1 is SGHTA and CDR2 is FQGNSA in the germline V gene. Unmatched junction bases numbered 9, after V lost 5 bases and J lost 7 bases. The CDR3 region is CASSRGGGRGNEQFF. Incomplete CDR3 DNA: TGTGCCAGCAGCAGGGGGGGCGGGAGGGGAAATGAG.

This clone was picked up many times. The CDR3 end lies 3 residues beyond the end of the read and is filled in from the germline J gene. The same CDR3 is also encoded by other DNA sequences in this sample. This chain uses TRBV30 with TRBJ1-2, with D possibly being TRBD1 (5 bases). Germline values: CDR1 GTSNPN, CDR2 SVGIG (reference sequence). This CDR3 contains 13 residues. CDR3 sequence reads: CAWTRDRPRGYTF. The CDR3 bases that were read are TGTGCCTGGACCCGAGACAGACCTCGGGGC.

This clone was counted ten times or more. The CDR3 end is not reached by the read, which stops 3 residues before it; the germline J gene fills it in. The chain joins TRBV5-6 to TRBJ1-6; possibly TRBD1 for D (5 bases). Germline V CDR1 and CDR2: SGHDT, YYEEEE. The CDR3 covers 14 residues. This CDR3 is CASSGGVQRGTLHF. CDR3 DNA (partial): TGTGCCAGCAGTGGGGGGGTCCAGCGGGGGACC. Looking up the rest from reference TRBV5-6 and TRBJ1-6 gives the full variable domain: DAGVTQSPTHLIKTRGQQVTLRCSPKSGHDTVSWYQQALGQGPQFIFQYYEEEERQRGNFPDRFSGHQFPNYSSELNVNALLLGDSALYLCASSGGVQRGTLHFGNGTRLTVT.

The sample holds many counts of this clone. The missing CDR3 end, 3 residues past where the read stops, is filled in from the germline J gene. V usage is TRBV7-2 and J usage is TRBJ2-7; TRBD2 matches 13 bases. V was pared by 5 bases and J by 6 bases, with 4 bases of the junction left unmatched. Germline V gene lookup returns CDR1 SGHTA and CDR2 FQGNSA. The CDR3 totals 14 residues. This CDR3 is CASSPLAGGGEQYF. CDR3 bases read: TGTGCCAGCAGCCCACTAGCGGGAGGGGGCGAG.

This clone was seen many times. Coverage ceases 3 residues before the CDR3 finishes, and the germline J gene fills in the end. The rearrangement uses TRBV18 and TRBJ1-3; D ambiguous. This CDR3 spans 17 amino acids. V was clipped by 0 bases and J by 0 bases, with 12 bases between them. Germline CDR1 is KGHSH and CDR2 is LQKENI. CDR3 residues: CASSPPSGSFSGNTIYF. Partial CDR3 DNA: TGTGCCAGCTCACCACCATCAGGCAGTTTCTCTGGAAACACC.

Judged by abundance, this clone is medium-sized (0.01 to 0.1%). The DNA ends 3 residues before the CDR3 does, and the rest of the CDR3 is filled in from the germline J gene. The chain employs TRBV5-6 and TRBJ1-2, with 7 bases lining up with TRBD1. The V and J ends lost 7 bases and 5 bases, in that order; junction bases with no gene match: 11. CDR1 is SGHDT and CDR2 is YYEEEE in the germline V gene. This CDR3 comprises 14 residues. The part of the CDR3 DNA that was read is TGTGCCAGCGACCAGGGACAGTCAAGTTATGGC. Translation: CASDQGQSSYG. The whole CDR3 sequence reads CASDQGQSSYGYTF.

This clone was recorded at least ten times. The CDR3 goes on 3 residues after the read ends, and that part is filled in from the germline J gene. The V call is TRBV7-3, the J call TRBJ2-1; 7 positions agree with TRBD2. V lost 8 bases and J lost 2; bases outside the gene matches: 15. Germline CDR1 is SGHTA and CDR2 is FQGTGA. There are 17 residues in the CDR3. The DNA read from the CDR3 is TGTGCCAGCGGAGCAGGAGGGTGGCTAGCGGCCTACAATGAG. Its protein product is CASGAGGWLAAYNE. The whole CDR3 region reads CASGAGGWLAAYNEQFF. Together with reference TRBV7-3 and TRBJ2-1, the CDR3 gives the full variable domain: GAGVSQTPSNKVTEKGKYVELRCDPISGHTALYWYRQSLGQGPEFLIYFQGTGAADDSGLPNDRFFAVRPEGSVSTLKIQRTERGDSAVYLCASGAGGWLAAYNEQFFGPGTRLTVL.

On this clone itself: The read comes to an end 3 residues before the CDR3 does, leaving the germline J gene to fill in the end. V usage is TRBV19 and J usage is TRBJ2-1; TRBD2 aligns across 11 bases. V was clipped by 4 bases and J by 2 bases; unmatched bases: 7. The CDR3 extends over 17 amino acids. Looked up from germline, CDR1 is LNHDA and CDR2 is SQIVND (reference sequence). CDR3 in amino acids: CASSKTGTSGAYNEQFF. The sequenced CDR3 bases are TGTGCCAGTAGTAAGACCGGGACTAGCGGAGCCTACAATGAG.

As for this clone: From the germline J gene comes the end of the CDR3, since the read stops 3 residues before it. This chain connects TRBV7-9 to TRBJ2-5; 9 bases map to TRBD1. The V gene's germline CDR1 is SEHNR and CDR2 FQNEAQ (reference sequence). The CDR3 runs 13 residues. V was pared by 6 bases and J by 4 bases, with 3 bases of the junction left unmatched. The CDR3 sequence is CASSRDRAETQYF. CDR3 bases read: TGTGCCAGCAGTCGGGACAGGGCAGAGACC. The full variable domain, rest sourced from reference TRBV7-9 and TRBJ2-5, is DTGVSQNPRHKITKRGQNVTFRCDPISEHNRLYWYRQTLGQGPEFLTYFQNEAQLEKSRLLSDRFSAERPKGSFSTLEIQRTEQGDSAMYLCASSRDRAETQYFGPGTRLLVL.